The rows below give T cell receptor beta chains drawn from one sample of a study of Ad26.COV2.S vaccination and SARS-CoV-2 variants. The protocol was immunoSEQ multiplex PCR, while the TCRdb copy is restricted to in-frame clones and leaves out a portion. The data show just over 350,000 clones, 85% seen once. Material: peripheral blood, obtained in a trial of Ad26.COV2.S vaccine versus placebo. The receptors originated from a person aged 18-60 years who received the Ad26.COV2.S COVID-19 vaccine or a placebo. Both conserved end residues are part of each CDR3. D genes are given only for firm matches. The size entry is marked missing in some rows and otherwise reads once, few, many or a size class.

TRBJ2-2 TRBV5-8 NA NA CASSLTGPTGELFF TGTGCCAGCAGCTTGACAGGGCCCACCGGGGAGCTGTTTTTT
TRBJ2-7 TRBV25-1 TRBD2 few CASIEWGGSSYEQYF TGTGCCAGCATAGAATGGGGGGGTAGCTCCTACGAGCAGTACTTC
TRBJ1-2 TRBV30 NA few CAWRFLGGYTF TGTGCCTGGAGGTTTTTAGGGGGCTACACCTTC
TRBJ2-1 TRBV6-6 NA NA CASSRQELYNEQFF TGTGCCAGCAGCCGACAGGAACTCTACAATGAGCAGTTCTTC
TRBJ2-7 TRBV14 NA NA CASSQGEMLPQYF TGTGCCAGCAGCCAAGGGGAGATGCTCCCCCAGTACTTC
TRBJ2-2 TRBV18 NA NA CASSPLLKTGELFF TGTGCCAGCTCACCACTTTTAAAGACCGGGGAGCTGTTTTTT
TRBJ2-2 TRBV18 NA NA CASSPRSATGELFF TGTGCCAGCTCACCACGGTCCGCCACCGGGGAGCTGTTTTTT
TRBJ1-1 TRBV14 NA NA CASSLRGAGEAFF TGTGCCAGCAGCCTCCGGGGGGCTGGTGAAGCTTTCTTT
TRBJ2-7 TRBV10-2 NA once CASSLAYEQYF TGCGCCAGCAGCCTAGCCTACGAGCAGTACTTC
TRBJ2-1 TRBV4-3 NA once CASSQDGLAGSYNEQFF TGCGCCAGCAGCCAAGATGGGCTAGCAGGGTCCTACAATGAGCAGTTCTTC
TRBJ1-1 TRBV30 NA NA CAWDPAGVNTEAFF TGTGCCTGGGACCCCGCTGGGGTGAACACTGAAGCTTTCTTT
TRBJ2-2 TRBV7-2 NA NA CASSLAPVNYGELFF TGTGCCAGCAGCTTAGCGCCCGTAAATTACGGGGAGCTGTTTTTT
TRBJ1-3 TRBV7-2 NA NA CASSLSTSGNTIYF TGTGCCAGCAGCTTAAGCACGTCTGGAAACACCATATATTTT
TRBJ1-1 TRBV19 NA NA CASSVAVNTEAFF TGTGCCAGTTCCGTGGCGGTGAACACTGAAGCTTTCTTT
TRBJ1-2 TRBV28 NA NA CASSSNRAGWVGGYTF TGTGCCAGCAGTTCCAACCGCGCAGGGTGGGTTGGGGGCTACACCTTC
TRBJ2-2 TRBV30 TRBD2 once CAWRDASGGRRGELFF TGTGCCTGGAGGGATGCTAGCGGCGGGCGGCGCGGGGAGCTGTTTTTT
TRBJ2-7 TRBV19 TRBD1 NA CASSLTGASFYEQYF TGTGCCAGTAGCCTGACAGGGGCCTCATTTTACGAGCAGTACTTC
TRBJ2-2 TRBV6-2/TRBV6-3 NA NA CASSSPVGEATGELFF TGTGCCAGCAGTTCACCGGTGGGAGAAGCTACCGGGGAGCTGTTTTTT
TRBJ2-7 TRBV27 TRBD2 NA CASSIGTSGSYEQYF TGTGCCAGCAGTATAGGGACTAGCGGGAGCTACGAGCAGTACTTC
TRBJ2-7 TRBV30 TRBD2 NA CAWSPGLGGTYEQYF TGTGCCTGGAGTCCGGGACTAGGGGGGACCTACGAGCAGTACTTC
TRBJ1-1 TRBV4-1 TRBD1 NA CASSPTGALTEAFF TGCGCCAGCAGTCCGACAGGGGCGCTCACTGAAGCTTTCTTT
TRBJ2-7 TRBV27 NA NA CASSLAGPAYEQYF TGTGCCAGCAGTTTAGCGGGTCCTGCCTACGAGCAGTACTTC
TRBJ1-1 TRBV6-5 TRBD1 NA CASRRNRGGTEAFF TGTGCCAGCAGACGGAACAGGGGAGGAACTGAAGCTTTCTTT
TRBJ1-1 TRBV6-5 NA NA CASLGGFTEAFF TGTGCCAGCCTGGGGGGCTTCACTGAAGCTTTCTTT
TRBJ1-1 TRBV3-1/TRBV3-2 NA NA CASTQRGGGTEAFF TGTGCCAGCACCCAACGGGGGGGAGGAACTGAAGCTTTCTTT
TRBJ2-7 TRBV6-2/TRBV6-3 NA NA CASSRSSYEQYF TGTGCCAGCAGTCGAAGCTCCTACGAGCAGTACTTC
TRBJ2-1 TRBV7-2 TRBD2 NA CASRPPPGGYNEQFF TGTGCCAGCAGACCCCCCCCGGGGGGCTACAATGAGCAGTTCTTC
TRBJ2-1 TRBV6-6 TRBD1 NA CASSRQGFGVDLSYNEQFF TGTGCCAGCAGTCGACAGGGGTTCGGAGTCGACCTCTCCTACAATGAGCAGTTCTTC
TRBJ2-5 TRBV30 NA once CAWSVLGGETQYF TGTGCCTGGAGTGTACTGGGGGGAGAGACCCAGTACTTC
TRBJ2-3 TRBV30 NA NA CAWSPVRTRTDTQYF TGTGCCTGGAGTCCGGTCCGCACCAGGACAGATACGCAGTATTTT
TRBJ1-4 TRBV9 NA NA CASSPNTVVRGKLFF TGTGCCAGCAGCCCGAACACGGTTGTCAGGGGAAAACTGTTTTTT
TRBJ2-7 TRBV7-9 TRBD2 few CASSPGLAGSSYEQYF TGTGCCAGCAGCCCGGGACTAGCGGGCTCTTCCTACGAGCAGTACTTC
TRBJ2-4 TRBV6-5 NA once CASSYSFRGVKNIQYF TGTGCCAGCAGTTACTCTTTCAGGGGGGTCAAAAACATTCAGTACTTC
TRBJ1-2 TRBV30 NA NA CAWSETAYGYTF TGTGCCTGGAGTGAAACAGCATATGGCTACACCTTC
TRBJ2-1 TRBV19 TRBD1 NA CASKDFGTGGWNEQFF TGTGCCAGTAAAGACTTTGGGACAGGGGGATGGAATGAGCAGTTCTTC
TRBJ2-7 TRBV7-9 NA NA CASSLSADRYYEQYF TGTGCCAGCAGCTTAAGCGCGGACAGATACTACGAGCAGTACTTC
TRBJ2-4 TRBV11-2 NA NA CASSFGSGGGKNIQYF TGTGCCAGCAGCTTTGGTTCAGGGGGGGGCAAAAACATTCAGTACTTC
TRBJ1-1 TRBV18 NA NA CASSRAASGTEAFF TGTGCCAGCTCACGCGCGGCGTCGGGGACTGAAGCTTTCTTT
TRBJ2-7 TRBV11-2 NA few CASSLRPGAEEQYF TGTGCCAGCAGCTTACGGCCAGGGGCAGAGGAGCAGTACTTC
TRBJ1-2 TRBV2 NA NA CASSDRQLSNYGYTF TGTGCCAGCAGTGATCGGCAGCTATCTAACTATGGCTACACCTTC
TRBJ1-5 TRBV7-9 TRBD1 few CASSLVQGEQPQHF TGTGCCAGCAGCTTAGTACAGGGGGAACAGCCCCAGCATTTT
TRBJ2-7 TRBV6-5 TRBD2 NA CASSYSTLAGGHEQYF TGTGCCAGCAGTTACTCCACCCTAGCGGGAGGGCACGAGCAGTACTTC
TRBJ1-4 TRBV3-1/TRBV3-2 NA NA CASSQSLGEKLFF TGTGCCAGCAGCCAATCCTTGGGGGAAAAACTGTTTTTT
TRBJ2-7 TRBV25-1 NA NA CASSEVGDRAYEQYF TGTGCCAGCAGTGAGGTGGGGGATAGAGCCTACGAGCAGTACTTC
TRBJ2-3 TRBV4-3 NA NA CASSQDQRSSSTDTQYF TGCGCCAGCAGCCAAGATCAACGGTCCAGTAGCACAGATACGCAGTATTTT